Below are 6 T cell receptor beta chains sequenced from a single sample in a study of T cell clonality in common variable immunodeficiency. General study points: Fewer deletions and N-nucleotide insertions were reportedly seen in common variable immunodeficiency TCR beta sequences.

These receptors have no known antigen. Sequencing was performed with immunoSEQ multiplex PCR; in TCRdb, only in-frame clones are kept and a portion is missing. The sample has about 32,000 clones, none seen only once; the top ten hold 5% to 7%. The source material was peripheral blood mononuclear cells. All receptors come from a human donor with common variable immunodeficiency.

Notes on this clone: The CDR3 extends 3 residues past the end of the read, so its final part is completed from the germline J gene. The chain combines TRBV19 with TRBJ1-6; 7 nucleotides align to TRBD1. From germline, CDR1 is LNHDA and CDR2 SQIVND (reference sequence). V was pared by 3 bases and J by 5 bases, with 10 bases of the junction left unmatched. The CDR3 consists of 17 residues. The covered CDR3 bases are TGTGCCAGTAGTATTAGGTACGGGGACAGTGATAATTCACCC. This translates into CASSIRYGDSDNSP. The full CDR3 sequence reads CASSIRYGDSDNSPLHF. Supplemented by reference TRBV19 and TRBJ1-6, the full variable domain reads DGGITQSPKYLFRKEGQNVTLSCEQNLNHDAMYWYRQDPGQGLRLIYYSQIVNDFQKGDIAEGYSVSREKKESFPLTVTSAQKNPTAFYLCASSIRYGDSDNSPLHFGNGTRLTVT.

CDR3 in amino acids: CASSLPRGAQLLNTEAFF. Partial CDR3 DNA: TGTGCCAGCTCACTTCCCCGGGGTGCCCAACTCCTGAACACTGAA. The V and J genes are TRBV18 and TRBJ1-1; no reliable D call. The CDR3 is cut off 3 residues early in the read; its end comes from the germline J gene. V shed 4 bases and J shed 0 bases, with 21 bases lying between them. The length of the CDR3 is 18 residues. Germline V CDR1 and CDR2: KGHSH, LQKENI.

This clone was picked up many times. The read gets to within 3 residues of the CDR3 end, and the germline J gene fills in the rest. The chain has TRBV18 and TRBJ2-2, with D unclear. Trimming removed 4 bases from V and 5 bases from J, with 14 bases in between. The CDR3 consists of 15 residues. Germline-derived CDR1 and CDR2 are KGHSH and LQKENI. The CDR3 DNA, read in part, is TGTGCCAGCTCACTGACCTCGGGTGGAACCGGGGAG. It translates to CASSLTSGGTGE. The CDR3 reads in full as CASSLTSGGTGELFF. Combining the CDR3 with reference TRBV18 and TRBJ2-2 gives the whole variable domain NAGVMQNPRHLVRRRGQEARLRCSPMKGHSHVYWYRQLPEEGLKFMVYLQKENIIDESGMPKERFSAEFPKEGPSILRIQQVVRGDSAAYFCASSLTSGGTGELFFGEGSRLTVL.

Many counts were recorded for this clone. The CDR3 reads CASKGLDRLGGELFF. Incomplete CDR3 DNA: TGTGCCAGCAAGGGATTAGACAGATTGGGCGGGGAG. The V gene is TRBV2, the J gene TRBJ2-2; D perhaps matches TRBD1 (5 bases). From the germline J gene comes the end of the CDR3, since the read stops 3 residues before it. The V end lost 7 bases, the J end lost 7 bases, and 19 bases lay between the germline ends. The CDR3 is 15 residues long. Germline V lookup: CDR1 SNHLY, CDR2 FYNNEI.

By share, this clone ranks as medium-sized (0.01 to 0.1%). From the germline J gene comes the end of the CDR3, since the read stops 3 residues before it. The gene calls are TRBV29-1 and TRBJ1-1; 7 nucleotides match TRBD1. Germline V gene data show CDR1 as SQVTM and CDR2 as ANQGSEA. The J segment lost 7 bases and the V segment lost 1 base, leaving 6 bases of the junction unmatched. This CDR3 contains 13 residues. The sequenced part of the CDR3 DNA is TGCAGCGTTGAAGGAAAACAGGGGATTGAA. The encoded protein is CSVEGKQGIE. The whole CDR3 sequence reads CSVEGKQGIEAFF.

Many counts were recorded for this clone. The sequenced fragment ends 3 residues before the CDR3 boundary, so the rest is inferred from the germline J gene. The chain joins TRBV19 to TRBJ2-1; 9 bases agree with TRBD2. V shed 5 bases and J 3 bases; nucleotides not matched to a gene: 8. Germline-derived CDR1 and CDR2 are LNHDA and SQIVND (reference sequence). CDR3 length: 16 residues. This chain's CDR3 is CASSGRLAAIYNEQFF. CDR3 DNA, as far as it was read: TGTGCCAGTAGTGGTAGACTAGCGGCAATCTACAATGAG.